Listed here are 15 T cell receptor beta chains from one sample, sequenced in a study of regulatory T cells in long-lasting Graves disease. In building TCR beta libraries, iRepertoire HTBI primers were used together with Arm-PCR of CDR3 regions. TCRdb re-called the multiplex PCR reads with MiXCR, one entry per CDR3 protein. The data contain some 450,000 distinct CDR3 sequences, roughly 17% of them singletons. Time point meaning: newly diagnosed GD, antithyroid drugs for less than 3 months. Scientists built the TCR library using RNA that was extracted from PBMCs. These data also featured in a second study, about T cells in Graves' hyperthyroidism and ophthalmopathy.

The input for sequencing was peripheral blood mononuclear cells (PBMCs), taken at new diagnosis, from a patient treated with antithyroid drugs. The source is a woman in her 30s with Graves disease.

In its sample, this clonotype was seen many times. The chain is built from TRBV18 and TRBJ1-4; D not resolved. Trimming left V 3 bases short and J 0 bases short, with 17 bases between. Germline V CDR1 and CDR2: KGHSH, LQKENI. The CDR3 is 18 residues long. As DNA, the CDR3 is TGTGCCAGCTCACCGAGGAACAGAGCCTCCTCAACTAATGAAAAACTGTTTTTT. This gives the protein CASSPRNRASSTNEKLFF.

This clonotype was seen at least ten times. In DNA, the CDR3 is TGTGCCTCTCTTGGGGGCGGGAGAGCAGATACGCAGTATTTT. Encoded protein: CASLGGGRADTQYF. The chain has TRBV27 and TRBJ2-3; D might be TRBD2 (7 bases). The CDR3 covers 14 residues. The ends were cut back, 11 bases at V and 4 bases at J, with 19 bases in the middle. Germline V gene lookup returns CDR1 MNHEY and CDR2 SMNVEV (reference sequence).

In its sample, this clonotype was seen a few times. The CDR3 loop is CASSFDVLTF. The CDR3 nucleotides are TGTGCCAGCAGCTTTGACGTCCTGACTTTC. The genes are TRBV7-2 and TRBJ2-7; D unclear. The J call may not be correct, given that the DNA end is closer to TRBJ2-6. CDR1 is SGHTA, CDR2 FQGNSA, per germline. The CDR3 totals 10 residues.

This clonotype has only a few counts. The chain is built from TRBV20-1 and TRBJ2-5, with TRBD2 matching over 11 bases. Germline loops: CDR1 DFQATT, CDR2 SNEGSKA (reference sequence). The trim removed 0 bases at V and 1 base at J, leaving 7 bases unmatched. This CDR3 comprises 17 residues. Here the CDR3 reads CSARDPGLAVPQETQYF. The CDR3 coding sequence is TGCAGTGCTAGAGATCCGGGACTAGCGGTACCCCAAGAGACCCAGTACTTC.

This clonotype was seen repeatedly, ten times or more. This rearrangement joins TRBV7-3 to TRBJ2-2; a weak D match, TRBD2 (5 bases). CDR3 size: 17 residues. The germline V gene has CDR1 SGHTA and CDR2 FQGTGA. Trimming shortened V by 1 base and J by 1 base, and 13 bases separated the two germline ends. CDR3 in DNA: TGTGCCAGCAGCTTAAACCCCCCAGGAGGGAACACCGGGGAGCTGTTTTTT. Its translation: CASSLNPPGGNTGELFF.

In its sample, this clonotype was seen a few times. The rearrangement uses TRBV9 and TRBJ2-7, with D perhaps TRBD1 (6 bases). V gave up 10 bases and J gave up 5 bases, with 13 bases separating them. CDR1 SGDLS and CDR2 YYNGEE come from the germline V gene. The CDR3 is made up of 11 amino acids. Here the CDR3 reads CASGDNHEQYF. CDR3 in DNA: TGTGCCTCAGGGGACAACCACGAGCAGTACTTC.

Comment on this clonotype: A read error may explain this, as a much larger clone is one base away. The chain carries TRBV7-9 and TRBJ2-1; 8 nucleotides line up with TRBD2. This CDR3 spans 15 amino acids. Germline V gene lookup returns CDR1 SEHNR and CDR2 FQNEAQ (reference sequence). Here the CDR3 DNA reads TGTGCCAGCAGCTCCGGGGCTAGCGGGTTCAATGAGCACTTCTTC. Translating it yields CASSSGASGFNEHFF.

This chain uses TRBV24-1 with TRBJ2-2; TRBD2 matches at 9 bases. V lost 3 bases and J lost 3; bases outside the gene matches: 4. This CDR3 is 16 amino acids long. The germline gives CDR1 KGHDR, CDR2 SFDVKD. The CDR3 is CATSDSSGSYTGELFF. DNA of the CDR3: TGTGCCACCAGTGATAGTAGCGGGAGTTACACCGGGGAGCTGTTTTTT.

The table lists this clonotype with many counts. This sequence joins TRBV3-1 and TRBJ2-2, with unresolved D. Trimming stripped 1 base from V and 3 bases from J, with 6 bases between. There are 14 residues in the CDR3. CDR1 and CDR2 from the germline V gene are LGHDT and YNNKEL (reference sequence). The CDR3 DNA reads as TGTGCCAGCAGCCAAGGCGTGTACACCGGGGAGCTGTTTTTT. This sequence encodes CASSQGVYTGELFF.

This clonotype was seen at least ten times. This chain uses TRBV7-2 with TRBJ2-7, with D unclear. Germline CDR1 reads SGHTA; CDR2 reads FQGNSA. The V end was cut by 7 bases, the J end by 4 bases, with 11 bases between. The CDR3 is 12 amino acids. CDR3 loop: CASTEQDYEQYF. The DNA of the CDR3 is TGTGCCAGCACGGAACAAGATTACGAGCAGTACTTC.

At least ten counts were recorded for this clonotype. The J gene is TRBJ2-3, the V gene TRBV28, with D unclear. The CDR3 totals 16 residues. Germline values: CDR1 MDHEN, CDR2 SYDVKM. Trimming removed 6 bases from V and 0 bases from J, with 16 bases in between. In DNA, the CDR3 is TGTGCCAGCAGCTCCATCTTAGCAACTAGCACAGATACGCAGTATTTT. Its translation: CASSSILATSTDTQYF.

This clonotype has a count of ten or more. The gene calls are TRBV30 and TRBJ2-5; 7 positions agree with TRBD2. The CDR3 is made up of 12 amino acids. CDR1 and CDR2 from the germline V gene are GTSNPN and SVGIG (reference sequence). J was trimmed by 5 bases and V by 5 bases; bases with no gene match: 5. Here the CDR3 DNA reads TGTGCCTGGGGCGGGAGCACGGAGACCCAGTACTTC. This sequence encodes CAWGGSTETQYF.

The chain recombines TRBV20-1 with TRBJ2-1, with 14 bases matching TRBD2. CDR1 and CDR2 (germline): DFQATT, SNEGSKA (reference sequence). The CDR3 is 17 amino acids. V was clipped by 0 bases and J by 8 bases; unmatched bases: 9. CDR3 residues: CSARDRLVGLAGDEQFF. Written as DNA, the CDR3 is TGCAGTGCTAGAGATCGGTTGGTGGGACTAGCGGGGGATGAGCAGTTCTTC.

This clonotype was recorded many times. The CDR3 sequence is CASSTGQGVNEQFF. In DNA form, the CDR3 reads TGTGCCAGCAGCACGGGACAGGGAGTCAATGAGCAGTTCTTC. The chain couples TRBV9 to TRBJ2-1; 9 nucleotides line up with TRBD1. In germline, CDR1 is SGDLS, CDR2 YYNGEE. This CDR3 region has 14 residues. The V gene end was trimmed by 4 bases and the J gene end by 6 bases; junction bases not matched to a gene: 5.

This clonotype was detected ten times or more. The gene calls are TRBV2 and TRBJ2-3; the match to TRBD2 covers 15 bases. In germline, CDR1 is SNHLY, CDR2 FYNNEI. This CDR3 comprises 16 residues. V lost 10 bases and J lost 6; bases outside the gene matches: 11. The CDR3 is CANIWTSGRGIDTQYF. In nucleotides, the CDR3 is TGTGCCAACATCTGGACTAGCGGGAGGGGCATTGATACGCAGTATTTT. Supplemented by reference TRBV2 and TRBJ2-3, the full variable domain reads EPEVTQTPSHQVTQMGQEVILRCVPISNHLYFYWYRQILGQKVEFLVSFYNNEISEKSEIFDDQFSVERPDGSNFTLKIRSTKLEDSAMYFCANIWTSGRGIDTQYFGPGTRLTVL.